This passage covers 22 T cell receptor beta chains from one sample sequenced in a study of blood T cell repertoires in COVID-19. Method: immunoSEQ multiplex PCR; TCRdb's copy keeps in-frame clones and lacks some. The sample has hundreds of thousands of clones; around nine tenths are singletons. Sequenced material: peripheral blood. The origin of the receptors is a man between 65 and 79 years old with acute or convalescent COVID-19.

The CDR3 loop is CASSDSGQRSSYNSPLHF. Here the CDR3 DNA reads TGTGCCAGCAGTGATTCGGGACAGAGGAGCTCCTATAATTCACCCCTCCACTTT. The rearrangement uses TRBV6-2 or TRBV6-3 and TRBJ1-6; 7 nucleotides line up with TRBD1. From germline, CDR1 is MNHEY and CDR2 SVGEGT. V shed 5 bases and J 0 bases; nucleotides not matched to a gene: 10. The CDR3 runs 18 residues.

CDR3 loop: CASSVGISGRSDTQYF. CDR3 coding DNA: TGTGCCAGCAGCGTAGGGATTAGCGGGAGATCAGATACGCAGTATTTT. The rearrangement joins TRBV9 to TRBJ2-3; 9 nucleotides line up with TRBD2. This CDR3 region has 16 residues. The V gene end was trimmed by 0 bases and the J gene end by 4 bases; junction bases not matched to a gene: 6. The germline V gene has CDR1 SGDLS and CDR2 YYNGEE.

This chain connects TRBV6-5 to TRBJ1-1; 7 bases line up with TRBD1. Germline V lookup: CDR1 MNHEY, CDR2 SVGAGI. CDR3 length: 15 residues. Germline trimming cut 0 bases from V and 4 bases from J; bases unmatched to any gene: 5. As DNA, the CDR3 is TGTGCCAGCAGTTACTCGACTACAGGGGTCACTGAAGCTTTCTTT. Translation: CASSYSTTGVTEAFF.

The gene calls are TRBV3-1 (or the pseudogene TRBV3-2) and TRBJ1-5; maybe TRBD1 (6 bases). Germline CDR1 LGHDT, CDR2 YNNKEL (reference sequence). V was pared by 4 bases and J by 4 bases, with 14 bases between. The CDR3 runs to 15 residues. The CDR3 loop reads CASSPSGTNNQPQHF. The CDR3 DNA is TGTGCCAGCAGCCCATCCGGGACAAATAATCAGCCCCAGCATTTT.

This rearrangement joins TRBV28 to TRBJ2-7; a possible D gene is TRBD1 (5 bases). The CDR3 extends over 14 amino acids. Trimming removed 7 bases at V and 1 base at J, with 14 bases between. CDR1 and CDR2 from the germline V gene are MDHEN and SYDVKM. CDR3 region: CASMSVGESYEQYF. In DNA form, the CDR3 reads TGTGCCAGCATGTCCGTAGGGGAATCCTACGAGCAGTACTTC.

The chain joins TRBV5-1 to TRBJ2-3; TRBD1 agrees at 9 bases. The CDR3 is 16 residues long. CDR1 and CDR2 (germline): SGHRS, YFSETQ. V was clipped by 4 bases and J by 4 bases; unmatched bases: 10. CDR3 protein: CASSRGGTGFADTQYF. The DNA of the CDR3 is TGCGCCAGCAGCCGGGGAGGGACAGGGTTTGCAGATACGCAGTATTTT.

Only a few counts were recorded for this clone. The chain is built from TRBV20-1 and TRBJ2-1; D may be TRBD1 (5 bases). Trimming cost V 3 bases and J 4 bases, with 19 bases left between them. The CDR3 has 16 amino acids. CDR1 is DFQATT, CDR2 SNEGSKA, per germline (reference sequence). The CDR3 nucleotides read TGCAGTGCTAGTGTGGGGCTTAAATGGAATTACAATGAGCAGTTCTTC. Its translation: CSASVGLKWNYNEQFF.

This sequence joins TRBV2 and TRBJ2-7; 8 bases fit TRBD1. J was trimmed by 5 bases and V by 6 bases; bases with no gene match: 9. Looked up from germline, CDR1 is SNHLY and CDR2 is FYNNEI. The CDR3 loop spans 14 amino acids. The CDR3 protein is CASRRQGPLDEQYF. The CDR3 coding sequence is TGTGCCAGCAGAAGACAGGGGCCATTGGACGAGCAGTACTTC.

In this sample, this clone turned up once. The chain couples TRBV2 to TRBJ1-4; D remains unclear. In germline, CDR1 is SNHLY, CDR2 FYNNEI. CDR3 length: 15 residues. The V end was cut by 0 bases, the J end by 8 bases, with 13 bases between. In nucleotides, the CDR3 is TGTGCCAGCAGTGAAGCGCGGGTGCCCTTCGAAAAACTGTTTTTT. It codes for CASSEARVPFEKLFF. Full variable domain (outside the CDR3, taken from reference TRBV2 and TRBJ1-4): EPEVTQTPSHQVTQMGQEVILRCVPISNHLYFYWYRQILGQKVEFLVSFYNNEISEKSEIFDDQFSVERPDGSNFTLKIRSTKLEDSAMYFCASSEARVPFEKLFFGSGTQLSVL.

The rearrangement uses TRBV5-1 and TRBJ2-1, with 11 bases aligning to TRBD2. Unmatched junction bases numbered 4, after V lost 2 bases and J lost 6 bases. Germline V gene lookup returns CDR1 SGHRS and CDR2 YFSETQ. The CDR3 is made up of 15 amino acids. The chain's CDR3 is CASSFSGRAPNEQFF. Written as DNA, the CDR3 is TGCGCCAGCAGCTTTAGCGGGAGGGCCCCCAATGAGCAGTTCTTC.

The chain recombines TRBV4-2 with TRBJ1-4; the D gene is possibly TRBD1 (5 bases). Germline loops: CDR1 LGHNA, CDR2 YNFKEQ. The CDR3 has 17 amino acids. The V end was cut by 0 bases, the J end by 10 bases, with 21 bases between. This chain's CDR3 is CASSQDPRSGGEGKLFF. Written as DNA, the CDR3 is TGTGCCAGCAGCCAAGACCCCCGCAGCGGGGGTGAAGGAAAACTGTTTTTT.

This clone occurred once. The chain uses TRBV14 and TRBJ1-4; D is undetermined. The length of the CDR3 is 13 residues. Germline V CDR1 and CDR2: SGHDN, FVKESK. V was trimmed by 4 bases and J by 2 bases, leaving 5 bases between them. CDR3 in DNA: TGTGCCAGCAGCCTCTCCACTAATGAAAAACTGTTTTTT. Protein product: CASSLSTNEKLFF.

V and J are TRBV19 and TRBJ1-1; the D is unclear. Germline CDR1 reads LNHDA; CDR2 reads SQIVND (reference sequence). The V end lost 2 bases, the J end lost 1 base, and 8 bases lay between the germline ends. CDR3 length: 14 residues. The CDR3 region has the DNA TGTGCCAGTAGTATAAGAGTAGCGAACACTGAAGCTTTCTTT. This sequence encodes CASSIRVANTEAFF.

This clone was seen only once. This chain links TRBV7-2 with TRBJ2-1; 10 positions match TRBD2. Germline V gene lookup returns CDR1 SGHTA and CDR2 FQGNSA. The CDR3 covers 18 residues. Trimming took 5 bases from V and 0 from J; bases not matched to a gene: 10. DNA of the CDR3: TGTGCCAGCAGCCTTCGCCCAGCGGGGGGGAGCTCCTACAATGAGCAGTTCTTC. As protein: CASSLRPAGGSSYNEQFF.

The CDR3 DNA reads TGTGCCAGCAGTTTTGGGGGGAGGGTGGGCTACACCTTC. This translates into CASSFGGRVGYTF. V is TRBV28 and J is TRBJ1-2, with a possible D match to TRBD1 (5 bases). Trimming cost V 3 bases and J 8 bases, with 13 bases left between them. The CDR3 covers 13 residues. CDR1 and CDR2 (germline): MDHEN, SYDVKM.

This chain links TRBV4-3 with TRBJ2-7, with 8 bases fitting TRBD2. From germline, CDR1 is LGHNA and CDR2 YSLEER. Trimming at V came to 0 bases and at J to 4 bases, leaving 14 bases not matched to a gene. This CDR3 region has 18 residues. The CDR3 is CASSQEAATGGPWYEQYF. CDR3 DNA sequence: TGCGCCAGCAGCCAAGAGGCGGCGACGGGAGGGCCTTGGTACGAGCAGTACTTC.

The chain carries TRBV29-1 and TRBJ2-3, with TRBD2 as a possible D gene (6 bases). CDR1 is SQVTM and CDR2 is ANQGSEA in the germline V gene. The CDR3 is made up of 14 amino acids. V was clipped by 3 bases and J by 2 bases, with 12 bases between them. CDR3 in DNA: TGCAGCGTTGACTGGGGCGGGACCACAGATACGCAGTATTTT. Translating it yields CSVDWGGTTDTQYF.

CDR3 coding DNA: TGTGCCAGCAGCTTTAAGGACAGATACAATGAGCAGTTCTTC. It is translated as CASSFKDRYNEQFF. The chain recombines TRBV11-2 with TRBJ2-1, with D tentatively TRBD1 (6 bases). Per the germline V gene, CDR1 is SGHAT and CDR2 is FQNNGV. With 3 bases removed from V and 4 bases from J, the gap between germline ends came to 10 bases. The CDR3 has 14 amino acids. Combining the CDR3 with reference TRBV11-2 and TRBJ2-1 gives the whole variable domain EAGVAQSPRYKIIEKRQSVAFWCNPISGHATLYWYQQILGQGPKLLIQFQNNGVVDDSQLPKDRFSAERLKGVDSTLKIQPAKLEDSAVYLCASSFKDRYNEQFFGPGTRLTVL.

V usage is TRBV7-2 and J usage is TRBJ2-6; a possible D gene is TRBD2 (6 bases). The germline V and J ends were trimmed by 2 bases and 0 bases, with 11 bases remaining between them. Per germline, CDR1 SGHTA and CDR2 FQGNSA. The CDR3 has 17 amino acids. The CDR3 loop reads CASSLNGGSSGANVLTF. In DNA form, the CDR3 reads TGTGCCAGCAGCTTAAACGGAGGGAGCTCTGGGGCCAACGTCCTGACTTTC.

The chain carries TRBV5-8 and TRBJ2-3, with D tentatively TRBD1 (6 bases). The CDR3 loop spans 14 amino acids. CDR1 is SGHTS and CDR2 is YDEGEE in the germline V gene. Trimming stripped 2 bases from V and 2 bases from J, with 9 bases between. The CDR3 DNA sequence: TGTGCCAGCAGCTTCCAGGGGAACACAGATACGCAGTATTTT. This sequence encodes CASSFQGNTDTQYF.

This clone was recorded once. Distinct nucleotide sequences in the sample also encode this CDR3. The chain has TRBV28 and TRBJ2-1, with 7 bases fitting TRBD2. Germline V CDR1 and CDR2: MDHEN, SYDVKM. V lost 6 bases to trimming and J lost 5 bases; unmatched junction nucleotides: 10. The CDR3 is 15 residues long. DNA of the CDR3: TGTGCCAGCAGCCCAGGTGGAGCGGGGCACAATGAGCAGTTCTTC. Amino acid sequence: CASSPGGAGHNEQFF. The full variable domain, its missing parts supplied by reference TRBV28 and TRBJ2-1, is DVKVTQSSRYLVKRTGEKVFLECVQDMDHENMFWYRQDPGLGLRLIYFSYDVKMKEKGDIPEGYSVSREKKERFSLILESASTNQTSMYLCASSPGGAGHNEQFFGPGTRLTVL.

CDR3 loop: CASSLELGLSYNEQFF. In DNA, the CDR3 is TGCGCCAGCAGCTTGGAGCTCGGACTCTCCTACAATGAGCAGTTCTTC. The V and J genes are TRBV5-1 and TRBJ2-1; maybe TRBD2 (5 bases). CDR3 size: 16 residues. Per germline, CDR1 SGHRS and CDR2 YFSETQ. Trimming removed 0 bases from V and 0 bases from J, with 10 bases in between.